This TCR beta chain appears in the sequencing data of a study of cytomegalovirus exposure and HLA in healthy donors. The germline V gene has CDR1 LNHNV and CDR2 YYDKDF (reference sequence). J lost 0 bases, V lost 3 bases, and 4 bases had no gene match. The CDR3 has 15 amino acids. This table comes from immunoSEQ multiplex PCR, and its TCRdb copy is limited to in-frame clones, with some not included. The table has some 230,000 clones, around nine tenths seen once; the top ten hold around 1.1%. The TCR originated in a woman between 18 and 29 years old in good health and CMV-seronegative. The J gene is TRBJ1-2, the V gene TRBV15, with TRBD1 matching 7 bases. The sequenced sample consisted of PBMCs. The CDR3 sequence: CATSRNRGTNYGYTF. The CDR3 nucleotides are TGTGCCACCAGCAGGAACAGGGGAACTAACTATGGCTACACCTTC.